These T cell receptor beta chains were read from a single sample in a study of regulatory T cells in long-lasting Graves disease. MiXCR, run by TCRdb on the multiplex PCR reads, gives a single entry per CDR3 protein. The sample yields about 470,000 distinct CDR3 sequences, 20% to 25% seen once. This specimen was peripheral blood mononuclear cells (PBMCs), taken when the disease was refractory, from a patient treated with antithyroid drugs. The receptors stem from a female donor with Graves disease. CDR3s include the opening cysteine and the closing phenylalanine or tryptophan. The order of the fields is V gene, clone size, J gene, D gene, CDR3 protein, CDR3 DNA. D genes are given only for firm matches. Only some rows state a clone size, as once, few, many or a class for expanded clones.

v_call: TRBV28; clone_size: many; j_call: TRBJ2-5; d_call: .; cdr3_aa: CASSLWGDQETQYF; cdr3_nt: TGTGCCAGCAGTTTATGGGGGGACCAAGAGACCCAGTACTTC
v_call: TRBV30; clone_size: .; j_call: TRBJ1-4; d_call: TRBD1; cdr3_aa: CAWSRRQGAYEKLFF; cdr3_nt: TGTGCCTGGAGTAGGAGACAGGGGGCGTATGAAAAACTGTTTTTT
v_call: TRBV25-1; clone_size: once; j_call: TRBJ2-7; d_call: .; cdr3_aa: CASSEDSGWSEQYF; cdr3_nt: TGTGCCAGCAGTGAGGATTCTGGGTGGAGCGAGCAGTACTTC
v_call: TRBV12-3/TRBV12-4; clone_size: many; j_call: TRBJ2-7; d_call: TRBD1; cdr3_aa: CASSASSGTGFEQYF; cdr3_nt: TGTGCCAGCAGCGCTAGTTCCGGGACAGGGTTCGAGCAGTACTTC
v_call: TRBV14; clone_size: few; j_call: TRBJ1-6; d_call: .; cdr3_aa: CASSLLGISYNSPLHF; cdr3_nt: TGTGCCAGCAGCTTGCTGGGGATCTCCTATAATTCACCCCTCCACTTT
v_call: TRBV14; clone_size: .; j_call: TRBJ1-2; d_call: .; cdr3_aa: CASSRQGIDGYTF; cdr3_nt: TGTGCCAGCAGCCGACAAGGGATAGATGGCTACACCTTC
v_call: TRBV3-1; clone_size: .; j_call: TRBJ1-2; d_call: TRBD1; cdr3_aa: CASSQDRGDRGYGYTF; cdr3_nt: TGTGCCAGCAGCCAAGATCGGGGGGACAGGGGCTATGGCTACACCTTC
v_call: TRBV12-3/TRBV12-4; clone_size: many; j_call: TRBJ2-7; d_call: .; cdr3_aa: CASSPHAGHHEQYF; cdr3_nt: TGTGCCAGCAGTCCCCACGCGGGGCACCACGAGCAGTACTTC
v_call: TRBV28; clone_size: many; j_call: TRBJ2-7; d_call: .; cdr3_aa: CASSLEGHGYEQYF; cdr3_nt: TGTGCCAGCAGTTTAGAGGGACACGGCTACGAGCAGTACTTC
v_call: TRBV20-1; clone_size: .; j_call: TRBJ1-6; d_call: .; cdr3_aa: CSGGADGFNSPLHF; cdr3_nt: TGCAGCGGTGGAGCAGACGGCTTCAATTCACCCCTCCACTTT
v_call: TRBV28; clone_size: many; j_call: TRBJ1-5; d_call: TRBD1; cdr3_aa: CASSLTGSYQPQHF; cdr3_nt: TGTGCCAGCAGTTTGACAGGGTCCTATCAGCCCCAGCATTTT
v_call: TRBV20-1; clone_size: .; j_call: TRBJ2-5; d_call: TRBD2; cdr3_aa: CSARVAGGQETQYF; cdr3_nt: TGCAGTGCTAGAGTGGCGGGAGGCCAAGAGACCCAGTACTTC
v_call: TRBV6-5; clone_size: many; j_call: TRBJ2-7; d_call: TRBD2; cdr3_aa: CASSYESPSGRIYEQYF; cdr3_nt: TGTGCCAGCAGTTACGAGTCCCCTAGCGGGAGGATCTACGAGCAGTACTTC
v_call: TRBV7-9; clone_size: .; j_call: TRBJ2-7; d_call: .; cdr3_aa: CASSGVRYEQYF; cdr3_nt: TGTGCCAGCAGTGGTGTGAGATACGAGCAGTACTTC
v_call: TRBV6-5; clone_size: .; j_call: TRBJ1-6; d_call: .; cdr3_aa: CASSYSGHEDSPLHF; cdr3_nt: TGTGCCAGCAGTTACAGCGGCCATGAGGATTCACCCCTCCACTTT
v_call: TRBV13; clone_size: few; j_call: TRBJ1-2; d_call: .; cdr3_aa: CASSTRDGYGYTF; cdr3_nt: TGTGCCAGCAGCACCCGGGACGGCTATGGCTACACCTTC
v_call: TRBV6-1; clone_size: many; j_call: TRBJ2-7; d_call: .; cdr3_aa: CASSTGPGEQYF; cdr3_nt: TGTGCCAGCAGCACCGGACCGGGGGAGCAGTACTTC